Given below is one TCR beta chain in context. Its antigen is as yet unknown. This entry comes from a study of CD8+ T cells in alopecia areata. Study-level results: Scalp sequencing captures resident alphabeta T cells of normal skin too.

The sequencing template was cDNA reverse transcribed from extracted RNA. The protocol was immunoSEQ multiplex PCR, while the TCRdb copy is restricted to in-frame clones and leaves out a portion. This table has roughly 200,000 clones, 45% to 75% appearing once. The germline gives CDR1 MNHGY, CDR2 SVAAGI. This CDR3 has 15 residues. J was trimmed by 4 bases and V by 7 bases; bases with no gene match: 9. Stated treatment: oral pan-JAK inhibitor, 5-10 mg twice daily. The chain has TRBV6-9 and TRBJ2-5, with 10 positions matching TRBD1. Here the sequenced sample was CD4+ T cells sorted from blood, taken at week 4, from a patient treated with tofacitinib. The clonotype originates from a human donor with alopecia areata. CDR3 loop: CASTNGTGVIETQYF. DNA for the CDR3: TGTGCCAGCACTAACGGGACAGGGGTAATAGAGACCCAGTACTTC.